The rows below give T cell receptor beta chains drawn from one sample of a study of brain T cells in children with intractable seizures. Repertoires were generated with immunoSEQ multiplex PCR, while TCRdb's copy carries only in-frame clones and drops some. Among about 76,000 clones listed, 85% to 95% were seen once. This sample comprised peripheral blood, obtained at surgery. The receptor set was obtained from a boy less than two years old with tuberous sclerosis and intractable seizures. Each CDR3 is given with its conserved first and last residue. Each record gives: V gene, J gene, CDR3 protein.

V gene: TRBV30; J gene: TRBJ1-2; CDR3 protein: CAKKEGGRNYGYTF
V gene: TRBV4-1; J gene: TRBJ2-1; CDR3 protein: CASSEFGRQGEQFF
V gene: TRBV2; J gene: TRBJ1-5; CDR3 protein: CASSDIYNQPQHF
V gene: TRBV13; J gene: TRBJ1-5; CDR3 protein: CASSLGTGGQPQHF
V gene: TRBV18; J gene: TRBJ2-2; CDR3 protein: CASSPGTYTGELFF
V gene: TRBV30; J gene: TRBJ2-7; CDR3 protein: CAWSPGEAYEQYF
V gene: TRBV13; J gene: TRBJ1-5; CDR3 protein: CASSFGQGSQPQHF
V gene: TRBV14; J gene: TRBJ1-1; CDR3 protein: CASSQAVGVGVGTEAFF
V gene: TRBV7-9; J gene: TRBJ2-5; CDR3 protein: CASSLALGDRETQYF
V gene: TRBV25-1; J gene: TRBJ2-3; CDR3 protein: CASSAPALSTDTQYF
V gene: TRBV19; J gene: TRBJ2-1; CDR3 protein: CASSIAENEQFF
V gene: TRBV11-2; J gene: TRBJ2-4; CDR3 protein: CASSPHRDTILAKNIQYF
V gene: TRBV13; J gene: TRBJ1-2; CDR3 protein: CASRLTQQGVAWDTF
V gene: TRBV21-1; J gene: TRBJ1-2; CDR3 protein: CASTPHGGYTF
V gene: TRBV19; J gene: TRBJ2-2; CDR3 protein: CASSIGIGSTGELFF
V gene: TRBV27; J gene: TRBJ1-2; CDR3 protein: CASGGRDSTSRPYYGYTF
V gene: TRBV9; J gene: TRBJ2-7; CDR3 protein: CASSVDGDVSYEQYF
V gene: TRBV3-1/TRBV3-2; J gene: TRBJ2-7; CDR3 protein: CASSRTLAGAEQYF
V gene: TRBV9; J gene: TRBJ1-1; CDR3 protein: CASSTTGEMTEAFF
V gene: TRBV6-2/TRBV6-3; J gene: TRBJ2-7; CDR3 protein: CASSILQVPAYEQYF
V gene: TRBV7-9; J gene: TRBJ1-3; CDR3 protein: CASSRDPGNTIYF
V gene: TRBV12-5; J gene: TRBJ2-1; CDR3 protein: CASGLVNRGQGSDEQFF
V gene: TRBV9; J gene: TRBJ2-1; CDR3 protein: CASSVDGYAYNEQFF
V gene: TRBV5-1; J gene: TRBJ1-2; CDR3 protein: CASSTTPNYGYTF
V gene: TRBV4-1; J gene: TRBJ2-4; CDR3 protein: CASSQDSGAVAKNIQYF
V gene: TRBV24-1; J gene: TRBJ2-3; CDR3 protein: CATSDLAGTSGMRADTQYF
V gene: TRBV4-1; J gene: TRBJ1-2; CDR3 protein: CASSPEGQTTYGYTF
V gene: TRBV20-1; J gene: TRBJ1-1; CDR3 protein: CSAPGGEAFF
V gene: TRBV7-9; J gene: TRBJ2-7; CDR3 protein: CASSWTSSYEQYF
V gene: TRBV6-5; J gene: TRBJ2-3; CDR3 protein: CASTVRELGTDTQYF
V gene: TRBV19; J gene: TRBJ1-2; CDR3 protein: CASIPGEEVYGYTF
V gene: TRBV28; J gene: TRBJ1-5; CDR3 protein: CASRGGQSNQPQHF
V gene: TRBV7-8; J gene: TRBJ2-1; CDR3 protein: CASSLVGQLNEQFF
V gene: TRBV7-9; J gene: TRBJ1-3; CDR3 protein: CASSLPRPGEGGNTIYF
V gene: TRBV9; J gene: TRBJ2-7; CDR3 protein: CASSQTGDPYEQYF
V gene: TRBV19; J gene: TRBJ1-5; CDR3 protein: CASSISPNQPQHF
V gene: TRBV30; J gene: TRBJ2-7; CDR3 protein: CAWTRLRVGEQYF
V gene: TRBV5-1; J gene: TRBJ2-6; CDR3 protein: CASSLANSQSGANVLTF
V gene: TRBV24-1; J gene: TRBJ2-1; CDR3 protein: CATRDSGADEQFF
V gene: TRBV4-1; J gene: TRBJ2-5; CDR3 protein: CASSQYQGLATSYQETQYF
V gene: TRBV6-5; J gene: TRBJ2-3; CDR3 protein: CASSYYSRVTDTQYF
V gene: TRBV3-1/TRBV3-2; J gene: TRBJ1-6; CDR3 protein: CASSQDLAGGRALHF
V gene: TRBV4-1; J gene: TRBJ1-2; CDR3 protein: CASSPIYLRRINYGYTF
V gene: TRBV11-2; J gene: TRBJ2-3; CDR3 protein: CASSLIGGVTDTQYF
V gene: TRBV5-1; J gene: TRBJ2-1; CDR3 protein: CASSFPSAGGHNEQFF